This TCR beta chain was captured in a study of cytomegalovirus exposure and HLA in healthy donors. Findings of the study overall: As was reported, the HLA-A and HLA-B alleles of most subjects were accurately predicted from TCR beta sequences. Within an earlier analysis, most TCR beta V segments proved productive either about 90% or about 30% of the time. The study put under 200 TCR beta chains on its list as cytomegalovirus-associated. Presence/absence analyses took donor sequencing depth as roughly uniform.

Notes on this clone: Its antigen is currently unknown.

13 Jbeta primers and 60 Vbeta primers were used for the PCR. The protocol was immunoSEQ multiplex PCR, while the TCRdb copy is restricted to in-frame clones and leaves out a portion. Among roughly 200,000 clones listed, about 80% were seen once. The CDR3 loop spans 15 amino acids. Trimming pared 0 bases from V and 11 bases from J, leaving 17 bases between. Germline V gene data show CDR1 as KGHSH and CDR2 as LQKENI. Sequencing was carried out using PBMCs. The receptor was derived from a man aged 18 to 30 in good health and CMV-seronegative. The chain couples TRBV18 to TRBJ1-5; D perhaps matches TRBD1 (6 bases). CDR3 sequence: CASSPPSVGPGAQHF. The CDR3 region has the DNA TGTGCCAGCTCACCACCTTCGGTAGGCCCAGGGGCCCAGCATTTT.